A single T cell receptor (beta chain) is shown here with its context. Its antigen is still unknown. Sequencing used immunoSEQ multiplex PCR; TCRdb keeps in-frame clones, though not all of them. The sample comprises about 130,000 clones, 89% of which are singletons, and 1% to 1.5% rests with the top ten. CDR1 and CDR2 from the germline V gene are SGHRS and YFSETQ. CDR3 size: 15 residues. Trimming shortened V by 0 bases and J by 7 bases, and 11 bases separated the two germline ends. The data are from a study of cytomegalovirus exposure and HLA in healthy donors. As for the study in general: The same platform as the approximately 670 first-cohort repertoires was used for the 110 or so validation repertoires, a later analysis reported. Broader study findings: A list of 150 or so TCR beta chains associated with cytomegalovirus was given. In vitro data verified a few CMV-associated chains as specific for CMV antigens. Usually a TCR sequence was rare, but some public TCRs were found in many donors.

Sequenced material: PBMCs. This chain joins TRBV5-1 and TRBJ1-6, with TRBD1 as a possible D gene (5 bases). This clonotype originated in a woman younger than 35 in good health and CMV-seronegative. The CDR3 nucleotides are TGCGCCAGCAGCTTGGCCGCGGCAGGGAATTCACCCCTCCACTTT. Amino acids: CASSLAAAGNSPLHF.